This entry lists 29 T cell receptor beta chains sequenced from one sample in a study of CD8+ T cells in alopecia areata. It was cDNA, reverse transcribed from extracted RNA, that served as the sequencing template. The protocol was immunoSEQ multiplex PCR, while the TCRdb copy is restricted to in-frame clones and leaves out a portion. The sample holds around 140,000 clones, 85% to 90% seen once. Sequencing was performed on CD8+ T cells sorted from blood, taken at week 0. These receptors were collected from a human donor with alopecia areata.

In regard to this clone: This specimen includes other DNA sequences encoding the same CDR3. The chain couples TRBV5-6 to TRBJ1-2, with 7 bases fitting TRBD1. Unmatched junction bases numbered 11, after V lost 4 bases and J lost 8 bases. CDR1 and CDR2 (germline): SGHDT, YYEEEE. The CDR3 totals 14 residues. The CDR3 bases are TGTGCCAGCAGCCTGAGACAGGGACGGTACGGCTACACCTTC. This translates into CASSLRQGRYGYTF.

A single count supports this clone. V usage is TRBV6-5 and J usage is TRBJ2-7; weak D call: TRBD2 (6 bases). CDR1 is MNHEY, CDR2 SVGAGI, per germline. Trimming stripped 7 bases from V and 0 bases from J, with 16 bases between. CDR3 size: 15 residues. The CDR3 region has the DNA TGTGCCAGCAATCCCCGGGACGGGAGCTCCTACGAGCAGTACTTC. Its protein is CASNPRDGSSYEQYF.

V is TRBV30 and J is TRBJ1-1; D is ambiguous. Trimming pared 4 bases from V and 2 bases from J, leaving 8 bases between. CDR1 is GTSNPN, CDR2 SVGIG, per germline (reference sequence). This CDR3 has 12 amino acids. CDR3 protein: CAWTYFNTEAFF. The CDR3 region has the DNA TGTGCCTGGACTTACTTTAACACTGAAGCTTTCTTT.

The rearrangement uses TRBV29-1 and TRBJ2-5, with 7 nucleotides matching TRBD1. TRBJ2-7 explains the end of the DNA better; the J call may be wrong. Germline V gene lookup returns CDR1 SQVTM and CDR2 ANQGSEA. The CDR3 totals 13 residues. Here the CDR3 reads CSVRTGSSYEQYF. The CDR3 nucleotides are TGCAGCGTTCGGACAGGTAGCTCCTACGAGCAGTACTTC.

The rearrangement links TRBV19 to TRBJ2-1; the match to TRBD1 covers 7 bases. The CDR3 covers 15 residues. Looked up from germline, CDR1 is LNHDA and CDR2 is SQIVND (reference sequence). Trimming at V came to 2 bases and at J to 5 bases, leaving 6 bases not matched to a gene. The CDR3 DNA is TGTGCCAGTAGTATATTTGGACAGGAGAACAATGAGCAGTTCTTC. It is translated as CASSIFGQENNEQFF.

This chain uses TRBV29-1 with TRBJ1-3; D is undetermined. Trimming stripped 7 bases from V and 6 bases from J, with 19 bases between. This CDR3 has 14 residues. Germline V gene lookup returns CDR1 SQVTM and CDR2 ANQGSEA. CDR3 coding DNA: TGCAGCGCTGACCCCACCGGGCGGCAAAACACCATATATTTT. Residues: CSADPTGRQNTIYF.

The chain couples TRBV6-5 to TRBJ2-5; D gene ambiguous. TRBJ2-7 explains the end of the DNA better; the J call may be wrong. The V gene's germline CDR1 is MNHEY and CDR2 SVGAGI. The CDR3 is 12 residues long. For the CDR3, the DNA is TGTGCCAGCAGCCCCTCTAAATACGAGCAGTACTTC. As protein: CASSPSKYEQYF.

This clone has only a few counts. This chain links TRBV5-1 with TRBJ2-1; perhaps D is TRBD1 or TRBD2 (5 bases each). Germline V CDR1 and CDR2: SGHRS, YFSETQ. The CDR3 is 13 residues long. With 4 bases removed from V and 5 bases from J, the gap between germline ends came to 10 bases. The CDR3 DNA is TGCGCCAGCAGCCTGGGGACGGACAATGAGCAGTTCTTC. Amino acid sequence: CASSLGTDNEQFF.

The V gene is TRBV19, the J gene TRBJ2-5; D is perhaps TRBD1 or TRBD2 (5 bases each). The CDR3 length is 15 residues. The germline gives CDR1 LNHDA, CDR2 SQIVND (reference sequence). V was shortened by 4 bases and J by 4 bases, with 16 bases between the two germline ends. The chain's CDR3 is CASSTDLGVLETQYF. The CDR3 DNA is TGTGCCAGTAGTACAGATCTGGGGGTTTTAGAGACCCAGTACTTC.

The J gene is TRBJ2-1, the V gene TRBV13, with 7 bases identical to TRBD2. The CDR3 is made up of 16 amino acids. Trimming took 2 bases from V and 0 from J; bases not matched to a gene: 4. CDR1 and CDR2 (germline): PRHDT, FYEKMQ (reference sequence). The CDR3: CASSLLAENSYNEQFF. The CDR3 DNA reads TGTGCCAGCAGCTTACTAGCGGAAAACTCCTACAATGAGCAGTTCTTC.

In this sample, this clone turned up once. V gene TRBV9 combines with J gene TRBJ2-7; no firm D call. The CDR3 contains 15 residues. The germline gives CDR1 SGDLS, CDR2 YYNGEE. V dropped 0 bases and J dropped 0 bases, with 10 bases sitting between them. The CDR3 sequence: CASSVGESFSYEQYF. CDR3 in DNA: TGTGCCAGCAGCGTAGGAGAAAGTTTCTCCTACGAGCAGTACTTC.

The chain has TRBV5-6 and TRBJ1-1, with D unresolved. Trimming pared 3 bases from V and 7 bases from J, leaving 16 bases between. The length of the CDR3 is 14 residues. Germline loops: CDR1 SGHDT, CDR2 YYEEEE. The DNA of the CDR3 is TGTGCCAGCAGCTCCCCCGCTACGGCAGTTGAAGCTTTCTTT. This sequence encodes CASSSPATAVEAFF. The full variable domain, with the rest looked up from reference TRBV5-6 and TRBJ1-1, is DAGVTQSPTHLIKTRGQQVTLRCSPKSGHDTVSWYQQALGQGPQFIFQYYEEEERQRGNFPDRFSGHQFPNYSSELNVNALLLGDSALYLCASSSPATAVEAFFGQGTRLTVV.

The chain joins TRBV6-5 to TRBJ2-3; the D is unclear. The CDR3 has 16 amino acids. V shed 0 bases and J shed 3 bases, with 13 bases lying between them. Germline V gene sequence: CDR1 MNHEY, CDR2 SVGAGI. CDR3 sequence (DNA): TGTGCCAGCAGTTACTCGATCCCGAGAAAAACAGATACGCAGTATTTT. This gives the protein CASSYSIPRKTDTQYF.

This chain connects TRBV7-2 to TRBJ2-3; D is uncertain. Trimming removed 3 bases at V and 0 bases at J, with 7 bases between. The CDR3 is made up of 14 amino acids. Germline CDR1 and CDR2: SGHTA and FQGNSA. CDR3 sequence reads: CASSFLTSTDTQYF. CDR3 in DNA: TGTGCCAGCAGCTTTCTGACTAGCACAGATACGCAGTATTTT.

The V gene is TRBV27, the J gene TRBJ2-1; 8 nucleotides match TRBD2. Germline V gives CDR1 MNHEY, CDR2 SMNVEV (reference sequence). This CDR3 comprises 18 residues. The junction had 19 bases not matched to a gene; V was cut back by 6 bases and J by 6 bases. As DNA, the CDR3 is TGTGCCAGCAGAAGCACTTTTTCCGGGACTAGTATAGGCAATGAGCAGTTCTTC. Protein product: CASRSTFSGTSIGNEQFF.

The chain combines TRBV4-1 with TRBJ2-7, with D tentatively TRBD1 (6 bases). Germline V gives CDR1 MGHRA, CDR2 YSYEKL. The CDR3 consists of 14 residues. V lost 3 bases to trimming and J lost 0 bases, with 9 bases between them. CDR3: CASSHAGVSYEQYF. As DNA, the CDR3 is TGCGCCAGCAGCCACGCAGGGGTCTCCTACGAGCAGTACTTC.

The CDR3: CASSFKGGDEQYF. In nucleotides, the CDR3 is TGTGCCAGCAGCTTTAAAGGGGGGGACGAGCAGTACTTC. This rearrangement joins TRBV5-4 to TRBJ2-7; possible D gene TRBD2, 7 bases. The germline V and J ends were trimmed by 2 bases and 5 bases, with 11 bases remaining between them. Germline CDR1 reads SGHNT; CDR2 reads YYREEE (reference sequence). The CDR3 runs to 13 residues.

The chain joins TRBV4-1 to TRBJ2-2; 8 nucleotides match TRBD1. The germline V gene has CDR1 MGHRA and CDR2 YSYEKL. V lost 1 base, J lost 11 bases, and 6 bases stayed unmatched. This CDR3 is 14 amino acids long. The DNA for the CDR3 is TGCGCCAGCAGCCAAGTACAACAGGGGGTAGAGCTGTTTTTT. This sequence encodes CASSQVQQGVELFF.

The V call is TRBV14, the J call TRBJ2-7, with D unresolved. CDR1 and CDR2 (germline): SGHDN, FVKESK. V shed 1 base and J shed 6 bases, with 7 bases lying between them. There are 12 residues in the CDR3. The CDR3: CASSQGRVEQYF. The CDR3 bases are TGTGCCAGCAGCCAAGGCCGGGTCGAGCAGTACTTC.

The chain links TRBV7-2 to TRBJ2-1; the D gene could be TRBD1 or TRBD2 (5 bases each). Between the trimmed V and J ends, which lost 6 bases and 2 bases, there was a span of 14 bases. The CDR3 is 15 residues long. CDR1 and CDR2 from the germline V gene are SGHTA and FQGNSA. CDR3 residues: CASSKPGPAYNEQFF. CDR3 bases: TGTGCCAGCAGTAAACCGGGGCCCGCCTACAATGAGCAGTTCTTC.

The chain joins TRBV29-1 to TRBJ2-7; D tentatively fits TRBD1 or TRBD2 (6 bases each). The ends were cut back, 5 bases at V and 5 bases at J, with 19 bases in the middle. The CDR3 length is 14 residues. The germline V gene encodes CDR1 SQVTM and CDR2 ANQGSEA. As DNA, the CDR3 is TGCAGCGTTCCGGCTATGGGGGGCAGCGACGAGCAGTACTTC. Amino acids: CSVPAMGGSDEQYF.

The V call is TRBV6-5, the J call TRBJ2-1; D is unclear. The CDR3 totals 13 residues. Germline values: CDR1 MNHEY, CDR2 SVGAGI. With 4 bases removed from V and 3 bases from J, the gap between germline ends came to 7 bases. This CDR3 is CASSSFNYNEQFF. CDR3 DNA sequence: TGTGCCAGCAGTTCCTTCAACTACAATGAGCAGTTCTTC.

Note on this clone: Other DNA sequences in the sample encode the same CDR3. The chain joins TRBV7-8 to TRBJ1-1; D remains unclear. CDR1 and CDR2 from the germline V gene are SGHVS and FQNEAQ. The CDR3 length is 13 residues. The V and J ends lost 5 bases and 5 bases respectively, with 12 bases between them. CDR3 DNA sequence: TGTGCCAGCAGCATCGGTTCAGATACTGAAGCTTTCTTT. This translates into CASSIGSDTEAFF.

The sample holds one count of this clone. The genes are TRBV19 and TRBJ1-1; D unresolved. V lost 5 bases to trimming and J lost 5 bases, with 12 bases between them. Germline V gives CDR1 LNHDA, CDR2 SQIVND (reference sequence). The CDR3 extends over 13 amino acids. The CDR3 DNA is TGTGCCAGTAGTGTTACTATGAGGACTGAAGCTTTCTTT. Protein: CASSVTMRTEAFF. The full variable domain, with the rest looked up from reference TRBV19 and TRBJ1-1, is DGGITQSPKYLFRKEGQNVTLSCEQNLNHDAMYWYRQDPGQGLRLIYYSQIVNDFQKGDIAEGYSVSREKKESFPLTVTSAQKNPTAFYLCASSVTMRTEAFFGQGTRLTVV.

The gene calls are TRBV6-6 and TRBJ2-2; 8 bases agree with TRBD2. There are 16 residues in the CDR3. V trimming: 5 bases; J trimming: 4 bases; junction bases outside the gene matches: 9. Germline CDR1 and CDR2: MNHNY and SVGAGI (reference sequence). This CDR3 is CASSHPLAELTGELFF. In DNA form, the CDR3 reads TGTGCCAGCAGTCATCCACTAGCGGAACTCACCGGGGAGCTGTTTTTT.

The CDR3 reads CASSSGQVYEQFF. CDR3 DNA sequence: TGTGCCAGCAGCTCGGGACAGGTCTATGAGCAGTTCTTC. This sequence joins TRBV7-9 and TRBJ2-1; 8 positions agree with TRBD1. The CDR3 consists of 13 residues. CDR1 is SEHNR and CDR2 is FQNEAQ in the germline V gene (reference sequence). Trimming took 4 bases from V and 8 from J; bases not matched to a gene: 4.

The V gene is TRBV29-1, the J gene TRBJ2-2; 8 nucleotides match TRBD1. Trimming took 7 bases from V and 6 from J; bases not matched to a gene: 10. From germline, CDR1 is SQVTM and CDR2 ANQGSEA. The CDR3 runs to 14 residues. In DNA form, the CDR3 reads TGCAGCGGGGGCCGGACAGGGAAAGCCGGGGAGCTGTTTTTT. Translating gives CSGGRTGKAGELFF.

This clone showed up just once. DNA for the CDR3: TGCAGCGCCTTAAGACAGGGTGAAGCTTTCTTT. Protein sequence: CSALRQGEAFF. The chain carries TRBV29-1 and TRBJ1-1; 7 nucleotides align to TRBD1. V was clipped by 7 bases and J by 7 bases; unmatched bases: 6. The CDR3 runs to 11 residues. Looked up from germline, CDR1 is SQVTM and CDR2 is ANQGSEA. Full variable domain (rest looked up from reference TRBV29-1 and TRBJ1-1): SAVISQKPSRDICQRGTSLTIQCQVDSQVTMMFWYRQQPGQSLTLIATANQGSEATYESGFVIDKFPISRPNLTFSTLTVSNMSPEDSSIYLCSALRQGEAFFGQGTRLTVV.

The chain joins TRBV5-1 to TRBJ1-2, with no clear D. The CDR3 runs to 12 residues. CDR1 SGHRS and CDR2 YFSETQ come from the germline V gene. Deletions cut 5 bases from V and 5 bases from J, with 10 bases between. The chain's CDR3 is CASRREDYGYTF. Written as DNA, the CDR3 is TGCGCCAGCAGGCGAGAGGATTATGGCTACACCTTC. The variable domain in full, completed from reference TRBV5-1 and TRBJ1-2, reads KAGVTQTPRYLIKTRGQQVTLSCSPISGHRSVSWYQQTPGQGLQFLFEYFSETQRNKGNFPGRFSGRQFSNSRSEMNVSTLELGDSALYLCASRREDYGYTFGSGTRLTVV.